The T cell receptor (beta chain) described here comes from a study of beta chain features in type 1 diabetes. General observations from the study: Shortening of TCRB CDR3s, moderate but significant, appeared in all four CD4+ subsets of Type 1 diabetes patients. Insertion counts at VDJ junctions were lower in type 1 diabetes patients, who also showed more deletions there.

Since all of the isolated RNA was reverse transcribed, expressed TCRB transcripts were what got sequenced. Samples of naive, central memory and regulatory T cells yielded a mean of about 3.7 million reads. Measured with immunoSEQ multiplex PCR; TCRdb has only the in-frame clones, and not every one. The sample records more than 300,000 clones, 8% to 10% being singletons. Germline V lookup: CDR1 SGHNT, CDR2 YYREEE (reference sequence). The CDR3 is 13 amino acids. Trimming stripped 1 base from V and 2 bases from J, with 7 bases between. As concerns this clone: What it recognizes is unknown.

Staining for CD45RO/CCR7/CD25/CD127/CD95/CD27 allowed sorting of CD4+ naive, central memory, regulatory and stem cell-like memory cells. Specimen: central memory CD4+ T cells from blood. The TCR sequence derives from a man aged 25 to 45 with type 1 diabetes. The chain carries TRBV5-4 and TRBJ2-7; D may be TRBD1 (6 bases). Here the CDR3 DNA reads TGTGCCAGCAGCTTGAGGGACACCTACGAGCAGTACTTC. The encoded protein is CASSLRDTYEQYF.